This TCR beta chain was recovered during a study of shared clonotypes between healthy human individuals. Study as a whole: The donors, a couple of women and a few men, were aged 18 to 49.

With respect to this clone: As yet, its antigen is unknown. This same CDR3 is encoded by further DNA sequences in the sample.

Repertoires were generated with immunoSEQ multiplex PCR, while TCRdb's copy carries only in-frame clones and drops some. Of millions of clones listed, roughly 94% are singletons. This CDR3 comprises 15 residues. CDR1 is SEHNR and CDR2 is FQNEAQ in the germline V gene (reference sequence). Trimming stripped 1 base from V and 1 base from J, with 10 bases between. Broader study findings: Specimens sampled were limited to blood, with tissue repertoires likely differing. Across subsets, estimated richness was generally greater for naive than for memory populations. Clonotypes shared by all four donors outscored non-shared clonotypes in generation probability.

V gene TRBV7-9 combines with J gene TRBJ2-5; maybe TRBD1 (5 bases). Material: naive CD4+ T cells sorted from blood. Subset denoted: CD45RA+ positively selected. This sequence originates from a man between 18 and 29 years old in good health. CDR3 in amino acids: CASSLGRTPQETQYF. The CDR3 DNA sequence: TGTGCCAGCAGCTTAGGCAGGACACCCCAAGAGACCCAGTACTTC.